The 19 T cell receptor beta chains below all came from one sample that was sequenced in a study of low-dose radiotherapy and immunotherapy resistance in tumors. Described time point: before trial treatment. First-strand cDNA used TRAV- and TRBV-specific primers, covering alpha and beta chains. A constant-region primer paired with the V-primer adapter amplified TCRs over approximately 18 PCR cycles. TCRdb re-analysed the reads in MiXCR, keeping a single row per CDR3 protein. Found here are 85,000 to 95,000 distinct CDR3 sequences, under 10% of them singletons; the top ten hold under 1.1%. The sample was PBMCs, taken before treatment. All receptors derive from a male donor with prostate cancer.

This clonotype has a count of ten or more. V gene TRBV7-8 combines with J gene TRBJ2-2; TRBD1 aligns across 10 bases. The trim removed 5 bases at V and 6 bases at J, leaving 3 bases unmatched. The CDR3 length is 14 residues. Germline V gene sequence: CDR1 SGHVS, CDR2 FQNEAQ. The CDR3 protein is CASSPGTGAGELFF. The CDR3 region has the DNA TGTGCCAGCAGCCCCGGGACAGGGGCCGGGGAGCTGTTTTTT.

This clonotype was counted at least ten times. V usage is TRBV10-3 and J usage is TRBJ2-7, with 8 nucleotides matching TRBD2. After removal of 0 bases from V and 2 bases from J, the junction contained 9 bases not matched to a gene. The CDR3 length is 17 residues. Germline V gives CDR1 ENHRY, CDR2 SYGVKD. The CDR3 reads CAISESGGRPSTYEQYF. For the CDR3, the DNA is TGTGCCATCAGTGAGTCGGGCGGGAGGCCTTCTACCTACGAGCAGTACTTC.

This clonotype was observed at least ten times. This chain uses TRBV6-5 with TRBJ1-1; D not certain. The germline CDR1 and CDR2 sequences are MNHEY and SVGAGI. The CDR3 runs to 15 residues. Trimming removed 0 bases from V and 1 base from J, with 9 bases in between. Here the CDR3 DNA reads TGTGCCAGCAGTTACTCGCGGAGGGCGAACACTGAAGCTTTCTTT. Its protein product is CASSYSRRANTEAFF.

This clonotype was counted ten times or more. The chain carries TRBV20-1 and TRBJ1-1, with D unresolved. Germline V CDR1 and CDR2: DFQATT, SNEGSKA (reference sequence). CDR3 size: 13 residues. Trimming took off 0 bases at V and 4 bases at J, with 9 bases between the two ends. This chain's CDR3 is CSARDHGVTEAFF. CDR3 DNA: TGCAGTGCTAGAGATCATGGGGTCACTGAAGCTTTCTTT.

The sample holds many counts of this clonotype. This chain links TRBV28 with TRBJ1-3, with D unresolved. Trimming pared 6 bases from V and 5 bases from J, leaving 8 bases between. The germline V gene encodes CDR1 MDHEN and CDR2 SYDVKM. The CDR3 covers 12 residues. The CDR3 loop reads CASRQVRNTIYF. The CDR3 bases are TGTGCCAGCAGGCAGGTTCGAAACACCATATATTTT.

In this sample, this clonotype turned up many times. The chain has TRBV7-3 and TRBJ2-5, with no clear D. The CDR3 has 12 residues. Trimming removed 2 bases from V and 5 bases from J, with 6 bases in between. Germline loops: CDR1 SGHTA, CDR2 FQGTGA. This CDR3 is CASSLGDETQYF. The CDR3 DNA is TGTGCCAGCAGCTTAGGGGATGAGACCCAGTACTTC.

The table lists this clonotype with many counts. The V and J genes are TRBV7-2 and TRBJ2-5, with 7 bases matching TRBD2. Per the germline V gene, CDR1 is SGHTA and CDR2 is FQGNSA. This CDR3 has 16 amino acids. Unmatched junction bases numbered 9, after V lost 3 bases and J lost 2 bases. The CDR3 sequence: CASSLGSSGPQETQYF. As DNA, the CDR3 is TGTGCCAGCAGCTTGGGCTCTAGCGGCCCACAAGAGACCCAGTACTTC.

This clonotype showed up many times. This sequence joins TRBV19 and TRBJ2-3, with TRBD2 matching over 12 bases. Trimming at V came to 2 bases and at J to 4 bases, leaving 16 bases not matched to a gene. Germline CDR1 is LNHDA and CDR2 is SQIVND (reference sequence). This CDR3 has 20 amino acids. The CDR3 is CASSISTSGSPPGLSDTQYF. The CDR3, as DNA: TGTGCCAGTAGTATATCGACTAGCGGGAGTCCCCCGGGTTTATCAGATACGCAGTATTTT.

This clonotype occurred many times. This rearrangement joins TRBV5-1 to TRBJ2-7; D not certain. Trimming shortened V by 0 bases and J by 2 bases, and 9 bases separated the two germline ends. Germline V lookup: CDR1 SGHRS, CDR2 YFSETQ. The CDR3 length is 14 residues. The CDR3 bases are TGCGCCAGCAGCTTGGGCAACGAACCCTACGAGCAGTACTTC. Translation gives CASSLGNEPYEQYF.

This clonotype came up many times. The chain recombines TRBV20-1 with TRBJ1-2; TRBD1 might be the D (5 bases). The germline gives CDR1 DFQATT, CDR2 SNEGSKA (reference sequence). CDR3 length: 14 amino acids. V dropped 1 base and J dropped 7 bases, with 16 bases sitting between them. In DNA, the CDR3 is TGCAGTGCTAGAGTTCCTGGGAGGGGATCTGGCTACACCTTC. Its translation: CSARVPGRGSGYTF.

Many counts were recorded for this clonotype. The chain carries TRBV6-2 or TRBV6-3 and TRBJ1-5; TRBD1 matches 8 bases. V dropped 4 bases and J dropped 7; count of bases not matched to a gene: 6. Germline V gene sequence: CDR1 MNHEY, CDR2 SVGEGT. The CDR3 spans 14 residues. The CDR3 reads CASSSGGTGQPQHF. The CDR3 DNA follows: TGTGCCAGCAGTTCAGGGGGCACAGGGCAGCCCCAGCATTTT.

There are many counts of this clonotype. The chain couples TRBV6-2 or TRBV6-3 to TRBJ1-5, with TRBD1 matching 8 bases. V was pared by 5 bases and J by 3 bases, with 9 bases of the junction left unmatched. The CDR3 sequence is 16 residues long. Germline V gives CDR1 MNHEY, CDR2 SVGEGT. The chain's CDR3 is CASSQRDRGYNQPQHF. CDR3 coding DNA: TGTGCCAGCAGTCAACGAGACAGGGGATACAATCAGCCCCAGCATTTT.

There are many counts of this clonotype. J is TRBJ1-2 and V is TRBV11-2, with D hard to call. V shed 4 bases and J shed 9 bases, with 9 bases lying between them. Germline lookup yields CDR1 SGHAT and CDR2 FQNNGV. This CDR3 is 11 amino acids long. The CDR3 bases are TGTGCCAGCAGCTCAGTCTTGAGCTACACCTTC. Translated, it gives CASSSVLSYTF.

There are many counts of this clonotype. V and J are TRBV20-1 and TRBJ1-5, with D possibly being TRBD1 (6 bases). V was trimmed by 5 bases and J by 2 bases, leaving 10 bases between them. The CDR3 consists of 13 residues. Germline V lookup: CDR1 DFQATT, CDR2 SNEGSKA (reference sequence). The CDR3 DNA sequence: TGCAGTGCTGGCACAGGGCGCAATCAGCCCCAGCATTTT. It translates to CSAGTGRNQPQHF.

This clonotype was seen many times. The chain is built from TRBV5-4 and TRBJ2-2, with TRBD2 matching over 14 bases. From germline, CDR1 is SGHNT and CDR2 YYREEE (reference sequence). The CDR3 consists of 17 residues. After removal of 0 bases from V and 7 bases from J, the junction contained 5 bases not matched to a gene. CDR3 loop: CASSLATSGRAGGELFF. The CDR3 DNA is TGTGCCAGCAGCTTGGCGACTAGCGGGAGGGCCGGCGGGGAGCTGTTTTTT. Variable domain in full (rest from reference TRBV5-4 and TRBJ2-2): ETGVTQSPTHLIKTRGQQVTLRCSSQSGHNTVSWYQQALGQGPQFIFQYYREEENGRGNFPPRFSGLQFPNYSSELNVNALELDDSALYLCASSLATSGRAGGELFFGEGSRLTVL.

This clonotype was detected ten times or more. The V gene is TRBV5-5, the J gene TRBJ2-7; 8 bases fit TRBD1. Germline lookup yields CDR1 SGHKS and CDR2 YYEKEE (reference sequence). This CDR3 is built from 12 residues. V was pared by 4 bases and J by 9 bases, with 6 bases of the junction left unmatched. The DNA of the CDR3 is TGTGCCAGCAGCCCATCAGGGGGCGGGCAGTACTTC. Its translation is CASSPSGGGQYF.

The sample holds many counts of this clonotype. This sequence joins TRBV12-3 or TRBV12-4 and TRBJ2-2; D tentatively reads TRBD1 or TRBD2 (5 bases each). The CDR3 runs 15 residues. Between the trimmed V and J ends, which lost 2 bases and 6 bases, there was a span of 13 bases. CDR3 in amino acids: CASSLRDGRSGELFF. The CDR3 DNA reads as TGTGCCAGCAGTTTAAGGGACGGAAGGTCCGGGGAGCTGTTTTTT.

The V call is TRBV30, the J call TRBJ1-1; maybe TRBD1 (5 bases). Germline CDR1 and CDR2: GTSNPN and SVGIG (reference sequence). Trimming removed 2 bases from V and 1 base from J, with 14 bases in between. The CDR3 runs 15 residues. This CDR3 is CAWSWGGGGNTEAFF. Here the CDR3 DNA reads TGTGCCTGGAGTTGGGGCGGGGGGGGGAACACTGAAGCTTTCTTT.

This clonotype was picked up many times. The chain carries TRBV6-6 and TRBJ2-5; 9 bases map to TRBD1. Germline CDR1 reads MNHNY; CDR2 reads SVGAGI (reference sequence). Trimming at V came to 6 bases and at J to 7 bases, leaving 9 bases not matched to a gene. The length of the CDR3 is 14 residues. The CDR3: CASSMGQGTVTQYF. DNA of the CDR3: TGTGCCAGCAGCATGGGACAGGGTACGGTGACCCAGTACTTC.